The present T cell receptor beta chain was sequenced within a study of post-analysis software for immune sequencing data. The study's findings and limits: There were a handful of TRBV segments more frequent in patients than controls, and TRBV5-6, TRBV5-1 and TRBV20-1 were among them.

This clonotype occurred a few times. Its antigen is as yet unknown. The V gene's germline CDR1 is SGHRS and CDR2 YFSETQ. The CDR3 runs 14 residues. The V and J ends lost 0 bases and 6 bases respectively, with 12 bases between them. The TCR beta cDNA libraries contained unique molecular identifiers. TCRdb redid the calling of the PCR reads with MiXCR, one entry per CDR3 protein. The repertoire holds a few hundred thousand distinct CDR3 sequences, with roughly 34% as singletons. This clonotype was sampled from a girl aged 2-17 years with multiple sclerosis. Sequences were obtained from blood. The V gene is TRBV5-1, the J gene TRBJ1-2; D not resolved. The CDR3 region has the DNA TGCGCCAGCAGCTTGGATCTAGACCGTGATGGCTACACCTTC. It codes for CASSLDLDRDGYTF.